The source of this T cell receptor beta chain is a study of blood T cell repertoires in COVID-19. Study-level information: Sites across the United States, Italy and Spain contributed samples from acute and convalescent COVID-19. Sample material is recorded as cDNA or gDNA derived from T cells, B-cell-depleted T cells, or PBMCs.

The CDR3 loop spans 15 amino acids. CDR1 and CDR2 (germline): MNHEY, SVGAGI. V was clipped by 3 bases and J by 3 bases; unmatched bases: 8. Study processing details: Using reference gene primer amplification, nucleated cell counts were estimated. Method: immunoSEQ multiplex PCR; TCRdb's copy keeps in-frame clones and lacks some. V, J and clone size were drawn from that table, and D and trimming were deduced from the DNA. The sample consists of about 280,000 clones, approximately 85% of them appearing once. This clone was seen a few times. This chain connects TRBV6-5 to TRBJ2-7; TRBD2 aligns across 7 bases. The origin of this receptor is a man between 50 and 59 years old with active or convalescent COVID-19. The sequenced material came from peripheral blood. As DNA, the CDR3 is TGTGCCAGCAGTTATTCCCTAGCGGAGATCTACGAGCAGTACTTC. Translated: CASSYSLAEIYEQYF.